This T cell receptor (beta chain) was captured in a study of cytomegalovirus exposure and HLA in healthy donors. CDR3 length: 14 residues. CDR1 is LNHDA and CDR2 is SQIVND in the germline V gene (reference sequence). V gave up 4 bases and J gave up 5 bases; unmatched junction bases: 8. Use of 60 Vbeta and 13 Jbeta primers characterized the PCR. The assay was immunoSEQ multiplex PCR, and TCRdb's table has in-frame clones only and misses some. Here the sample spans about 140,000 clones, around 80% being singletons. With regard to this clone: Its specificity is unknown.

Study-level points and caveats: Researchers reported in a later analysis that a missense DCLRE1C variant was tied to TCR beta V- and J-gene trimming.

The sequencing input was PBMCs. The chain joins TRBV19 to TRBJ2-7; TRBD2 aligns across 7 bases. The TCR originated in a man aged 40-49 years in good health and CMV-seropositive. This chain's CDR3 is CASSTVGGPNEQYF. CDR3 DNA sequence: TGTGCCAGTAGTACTGTGGGAGGGCCTAACGAGCAGTACTTC. Filled out from reference TRBV19 and TRBJ2-7, the complete variable domain reads DGGITQSPKYLFRKEGQNVTLSCEQNLNHDAMYWYRQDPGQGLRLIYYSQIVNDFQKGDIAEGYSVSREKKESFPLTVTSAQKNPTAFYLCASSTVGGPNEQYFGPGTRLTVT.